This T cell receptor (beta chain) was recovered during a study of cytomegalovirus exposure and HLA in healthy donors. General study results and limits: Reportedly, diagnosis of cytomegalovirus status by the classifier showed high specificity and sensitivity. Several of the most significant clusters appeared, in a later analysis, to be linked to common viral pathogens.

In regard to this clone: The antigen remains undetermined.

Amplification used 60 Vbeta primers and 13 Jbeta primers. Clones were read by immunoSEQ multiplex PCR, and TCRdb kept only the in-frame ones, dropping some. The sample has some 190,000 clones, 80% to 85% seen once. The V gene's germline CDR1 is SGHNT and CDR2 YYREEE (reference sequence). This CDR3 region has 16 residues. V dropped 6 bases and J dropped 2 bases, with 15 bases sitting between them. The chain combines TRBV5-4 with TRBJ2-6; D unclear. Sequencing input: PBMCs. The sequence derives from a boy between 2 and 15 years old in good health and CMV-seronegative. CDR3 protein: CASTTERPTGANVLTF. In nucleotides, the CDR3 is TGTGCCAGCACTACCGAGAGGCCCACTGGGGCCAACGTCCTGACTTTC.